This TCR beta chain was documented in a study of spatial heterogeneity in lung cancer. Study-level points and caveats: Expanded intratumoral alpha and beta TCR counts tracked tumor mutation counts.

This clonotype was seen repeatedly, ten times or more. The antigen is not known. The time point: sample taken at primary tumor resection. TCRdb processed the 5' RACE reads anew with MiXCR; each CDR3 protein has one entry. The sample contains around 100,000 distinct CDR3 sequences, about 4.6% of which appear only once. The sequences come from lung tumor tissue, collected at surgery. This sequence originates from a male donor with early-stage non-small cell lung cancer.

CDR3 sequence: CASSLAFGSTDTQYF. Written as DNA, the CDR3 is TGTGCCAGCAGCTTGGCTTTCGGGAGCACAGATACGCAGTATTTT. The chain has TRBV5-6 and TRBJ2-3; D call uncertain. Per the germline V gene, CDR1 is SGHDT and CDR2 is YYEEEE. V gave up 0 bases and J gave up 0 bases, with 8 bases separating them. The CDR3 spans 15 residues.